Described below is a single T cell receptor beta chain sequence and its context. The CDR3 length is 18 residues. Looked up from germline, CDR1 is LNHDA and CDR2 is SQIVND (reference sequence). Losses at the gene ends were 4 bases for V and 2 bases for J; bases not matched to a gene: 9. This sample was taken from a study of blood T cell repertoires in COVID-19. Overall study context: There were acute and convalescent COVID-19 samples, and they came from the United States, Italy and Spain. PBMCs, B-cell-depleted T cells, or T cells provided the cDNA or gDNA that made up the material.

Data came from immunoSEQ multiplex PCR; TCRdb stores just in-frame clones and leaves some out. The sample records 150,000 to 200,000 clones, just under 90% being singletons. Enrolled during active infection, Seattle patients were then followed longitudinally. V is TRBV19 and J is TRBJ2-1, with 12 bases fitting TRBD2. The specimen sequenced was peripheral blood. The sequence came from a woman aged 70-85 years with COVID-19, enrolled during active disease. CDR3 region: CASSNPLAGGFAYNEQFF. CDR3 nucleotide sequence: TGTGCCAGTAGTAACCCCCTAGCGGGAGGGTTCGCCTACAATGAGCAGTTCTTC.